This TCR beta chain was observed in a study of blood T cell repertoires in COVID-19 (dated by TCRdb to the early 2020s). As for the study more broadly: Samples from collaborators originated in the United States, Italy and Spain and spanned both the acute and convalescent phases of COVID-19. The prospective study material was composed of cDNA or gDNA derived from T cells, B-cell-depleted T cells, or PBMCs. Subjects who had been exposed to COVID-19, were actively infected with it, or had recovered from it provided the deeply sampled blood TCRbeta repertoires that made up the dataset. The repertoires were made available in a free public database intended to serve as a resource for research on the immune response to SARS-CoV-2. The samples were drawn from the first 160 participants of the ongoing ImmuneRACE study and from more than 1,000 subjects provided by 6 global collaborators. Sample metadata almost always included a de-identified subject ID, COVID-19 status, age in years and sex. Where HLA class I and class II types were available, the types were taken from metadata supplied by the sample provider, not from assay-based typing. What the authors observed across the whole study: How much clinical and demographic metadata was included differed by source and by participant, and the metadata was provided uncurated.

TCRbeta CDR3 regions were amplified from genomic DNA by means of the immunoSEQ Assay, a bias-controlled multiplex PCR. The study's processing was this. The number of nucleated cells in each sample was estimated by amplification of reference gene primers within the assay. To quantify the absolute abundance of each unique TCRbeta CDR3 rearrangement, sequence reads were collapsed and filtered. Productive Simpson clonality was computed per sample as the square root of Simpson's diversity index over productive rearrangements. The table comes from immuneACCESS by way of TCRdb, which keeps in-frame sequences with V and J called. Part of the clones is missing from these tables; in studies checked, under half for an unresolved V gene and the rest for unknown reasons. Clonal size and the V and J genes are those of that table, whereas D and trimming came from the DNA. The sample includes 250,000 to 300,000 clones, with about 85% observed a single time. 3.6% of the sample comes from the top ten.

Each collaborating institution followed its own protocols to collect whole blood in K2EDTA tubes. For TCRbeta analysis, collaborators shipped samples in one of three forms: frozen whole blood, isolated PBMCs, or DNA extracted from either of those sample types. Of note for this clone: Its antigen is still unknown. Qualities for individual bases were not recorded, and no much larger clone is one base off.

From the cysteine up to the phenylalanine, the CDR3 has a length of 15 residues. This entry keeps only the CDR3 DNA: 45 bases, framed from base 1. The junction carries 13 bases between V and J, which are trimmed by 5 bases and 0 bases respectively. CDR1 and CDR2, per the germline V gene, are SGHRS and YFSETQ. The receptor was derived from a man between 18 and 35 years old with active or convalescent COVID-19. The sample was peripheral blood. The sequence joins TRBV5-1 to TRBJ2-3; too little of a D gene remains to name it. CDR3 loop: CASRGRDTSTDTQYF. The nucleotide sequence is TGCGCCAGCAGGGGCCGTGATACTAGCACAGATACGCAGTATTTT.